The 26 T cell receptor beta chains reported below all come from one sample, sequenced in a study of response to subunit inactivated influenza vaccine. TCRdb redid the calling of the RT-PCR reads with MiXCR, one entry per CDR3 protein. This sample has over 650,000 distinct CDR3 sequences, with approximately 18% found just once. The sample in question was PBMCs from blood, obtained 4 to 6 days after vaccination. The receptors originated from a man aged 45-60 years who received an inactivated influenza vaccine.

V and J are TRBV5-5 and TRBJ2-3; 7 bases line up with TRBD1. V shed 6 bases and J 2 bases; nucleotides not matched to a gene: 15. Germline CDR1 reads SGHKS; CDR2 reads YYEKEE (reference sequence). The CDR3 has 17 amino acids. The CDR3 DNA reads TGTGCCAGCAACCAAATAAAAGGGGGCGCAGACACAGATACGCAGTATTTT. It is translated as CASNQIKGGADTDTQYF.

This clonotype has a count of ten or more. The chain links TRBV20-1 to TRBJ1-2, with D hard to call. The germline V and J ends were trimmed by 6 bases and 2 bases, with 22 bases remaining between them. The germline V gene encodes CDR1 DFQATT and CDR2 SNEGSKA (reference sequence). The CDR3 runs to 16 residues. CDR3 protein: CSAIQTGRRLNYGYTF. CDR3 nucleotides: TGCAGTGCAATCCAAACCGGCCGGAGACTAAACTATGGCTACACCTTC.

This clonotype was observed many times. The V and J genes are TRBV5-6 and TRBJ1-1, with D maybe TRBD1 (5 bases). The CDR3 has 16 residues. The ends were cut back, 0 bases at V and 0 bases at J, with 12 bases in the middle. Germline V lookup: CDR1 SGHDT, CDR2 YYEEEE. The CDR3 DNA reads TGTGCCAGCAGCTTGGGAACTTCAGGGATGAACACTGAAGCTTTCTTT. Amino acid sequence: CASSLGTSGMNTEAFF.

This clonotype was counted many times. One junction end does not reproduce the germline sequence, and a read error may be involved. V usage is TRBV7-2 and J usage is TRBJ2-2; D is perhaps TRBD2 (5 bases). This CDR3 is 12 amino acids long. CDR1 is SGHTA, CDR2 FQGNSA, per germline. CDR3 protein: CASSLEVGELFF. Written as DNA, the CDR3 is TGCGCCAGCAGCTTGGAGGTCGGGGAGCTGTTTTTT.

In this sample, this clonotype turned up many times. The J gene is TRBJ2-3, the V gene TRBV29-1, with 8 bases matching TRBD2. CDR1 is SQVTM, CDR2 ANQGSEA, per germline. This CDR3 comprises 13 residues. The J segment lost 4 bases and the V segment lost 3 bases, leaving 3 bases of the junction unmatched. The CDR3 DNA reads TGCAGCGTTGAGCCCGGGGGGGCAGATACGCAGTATTTT. Its translation: CSVEPGGADTQYF.

Only a few counts were recorded for this clonotype. This chain joins TRBV5-1 and TRBJ1-4, with 8 bases identical to TRBD1. Trimming took 0 bases from V and 0 from J; bases not matched to a gene: 4. CDR1 is SGHRS, CDR2 YFSETQ, per germline. CDR3 length: 17 residues. The chain's CDR3 is CASSLDPGGTTNEKLFF. CDR3 bases: TGCGCCAGCAGCTTGGATCCAGGGGGCACAACTAATGAAAAACTGTTTTTT.

This clonotype occurred a few times. The V and J genes are TRBV10-3 and TRBJ1-2; maybe TRBD1 (5 bases). Germline loops: CDR1 ENHRY, CDR2 SYGVKD. The CDR3 is made up of 15 amino acids. Between the trimmed V and J ends, which lost 1 base and 8 bases, there was a span of 17 bases. CDR3 in amino acids: CAISELTGTITGYTF. In DNA form, the CDR3 reads TGTGCCATCAGTGAGTTGACCGGGACCATAACGGGCTACACCTTC.

A remark on this clonotype: One end of the junction is discordant with germline, which a read error may explain. The CDR3 protein is CASSAGTGATQETQHF. CDR3 sequence (DNA): TGCGCCAGCAGCGCGGGGACAGGGGCTACCCAAGAGACCCAGCACTTC. The rearrangement uses TRBV5-1 and TRBJ2-5, with 10 bases lining up with TRBD1. In germline, CDR1 is SGHRS, CDR2 YFSETQ. The CDR3 covers 16 residues.

This clonotype was seen a few times. The chain is built from TRBV12-3 or TRBV12-4 and TRBJ2-5, with D possibly being TRBD1 or TRBD2 (5 bases each). Trimming took off 6 bases at V and 5 bases at J, with 19 bases between the two ends. The CDR3 length is 15 residues. The chain's CDR3 is CASSPEGPTRETQYF. The CDR3 nucleotides are TGTGCCAGCAGCCCAGAGGGGCCGACAAGGGAGACCCAGTACTTC.

About this clonotype itself: Given a much more abundant clone one base away, this may be a read error. CDR3 coding DNA: TGTGCCAGCAGGCGACTAGCGGGGGACACCGGGGAGCTGTTTTTT. It specifies CASRRLAGDTGELFF. The rearrangement joins TRBV6-1 to TRBJ2-2, with 12 bases matching TRBD2. In germline, CDR1 is MNHNS, CDR2 SASEGT. The CDR3 has 15 amino acids. The ends lost 6 bases at V and 3 bases at J; junction bases unmatched: 2.

The gene calls are TRBV7-9 and TRBJ2-1; D unresolved. With 9 bases removed from V and 3 bases from J, the gap between germline ends came to 15 bases. Germline V gene data show CDR1 as SEHNR and CDR2 as FQNEAQ (reference sequence). This CDR3 has 14 residues. CDR3 in amino acids: CASKEASLYNEQFF. CDR3 DNA: TGTGCCAGTAAAGAAGCGTCTCTCTACAATGAGCAGTTCTTC.

The chain joins TRBV20-1 to TRBJ2-1; D may match TRBD1 or TRBD2 (5 bases each). Germline CDR1 and CDR2: DFQATT and SNEGSKA (reference sequence). V was shortened by 0 bases and J by 2 bases, with 23 bases between the two germline ends. This CDR3 is built from 19 residues. The CDR3 region is CSARDGSVGWGWTYNEQFF. As DNA, the CDR3 is TGCAGTGCTAGAGATGGGTCAGTAGGATGGGGGTGGACCTACAATGAGCAGTTCTTC.

The CDR3, as DNA: TGTGCCAGCTCACGCCTTCTCACCACTGAGGCCAAAAACATTCAGTACTTC. Amino acids: CASSRLLTTEAKNIQYF. The chain has TRBV18 and TRBJ2-4; D is ambiguous. The length of the CDR3 is 17 residues. The ends were cut back, 4 bases at V and 1 base at J, with 17 bases in the middle. Germline V gene sequence: CDR1 KGHSH, CDR2 LQKENI.

The chain joins TRBV10-2 to TRBJ2-1; 10 bases match TRBD2. The CDR3 length is 16 residues. The junction had 6 bases not matched to a gene; V was cut back by 3 bases and J by 4 bases. Germline values: CDR1 WSHSY, CDR2 SAAADI. The CDR3 sequence is CASSDYSGGGYNEQFF. The CDR3 nucleotides are TGCGCCAGCAGTGATTACAGCGGGGGGGGTTACAATGAGCAGTTCTTC.

This clonotype showed up just a few times. The chain carries TRBV20-1 and TRBJ2-3; D is ambiguous. The CDR3 consists of 12 residues. The germline V gene encodes CDR1 DFQATT and CDR2 SNEGSKA (reference sequence). V was trimmed by 7 bases and J by 5 bases, leaving 13 bases between them. The CDR3: CSVRPGGDTQYF. CDR3 sequence (DNA): TGCAGTGTACGCCCTGGTGGAGATACGCAGTATTTT.

A few counts support this clonotype. This chain joins TRBV7-2 and TRBJ2-2; tentative D call: TRBD2 (6 bases). The germline CDR1 and CDR2 sequences are SGHTA and FQGNSA. V was shortened by 6 bases and J by 4 bases, with 15 bases between the two germline ends. CDR3 length equals 15 residues. The DNA for the CDR3 is TGTGCCAGCAGGCTAGCTCTAGCGTCCACCGGGGAGCTGTTTTTT. Encoded protein: CASRLALASTGELFF.

The table lists this clonotype with a few counts. The junction differs from germline at one of its ends, possibly a read error. The V gene is TRBV7-7, the J gene TRBJ2-1; 8 nucleotides match TRBD2. This CDR3 comprises 15 residues. Germline V lookup: CDR1 SSHAT, CDR2 FNYEAQ (reference sequence). CDR3 DNA sequence: TGTGCTAGCAGCTTGGGGGCGGGGGGAAAGTTTGGGCAGTTCTTC. Its protein is CASSLGAGGKFGQFF. The full variable domain, with the rest looked up from reference TRBV7-7 and TRBJ2-1, is GAGVSQSPRYKVTKRGQDVTLRCDPISSHATLYWYQQALGQGPEFLTYFNYEAQPDKSGLPSDRFSAERPEGSISTLTIQRTEQRDSAMYRCASSLGAGGKFGQFFGPGTRLTVL.

This clonotype appeared a few times. V and J are TRBV12-3 or TRBV12-4 and TRBJ1-5, with D tentatively TRBD1 (6 bases). The V and J ends lost 4 bases and 7 bases respectively, with 11 bases between them. CDR3 size: 13 residues. CDR3 residues: CASSWDNRQPQHF. As DNA, the CDR3 is TGTGCCAGCAGTTGGGACAATCGGCAGCCCCAGCATTTT.

This clonotype was seen a handful of times. The chain recombines TRBV12-3 or TRBV12-4 with TRBJ2-7; D remains unclear. Deletions cut 3 bases from V and 6 bases from J, with 12 bases between. This CDR3 is built from 13 residues. The CDR3 nucleotides are TGTGCCAGCAGTTTTACCCCCCAAAGCGAGCAGTACTTC. Translated, it gives CASSFTPQSEQYF.

This clonotype has a count of ten or more. V is TRBV20-1 and J is TRBJ2-2, with 7 positions matching TRBD1. Germline-derived CDR1 and CDR2 are DFQATT and SNEGSKA (reference sequence). After removal of 7 bases from V and 4 bases from J, the junction contained 6 bases not matched to a gene. The CDR3 runs 13 residues. The CDR3 coding sequence is TGCAGTGGACGACAGGGAAGCACCGGGGAGCTGTTTTTT. Amino acids: CSGRQGSTGELFF.

This chain links TRBV5-1 with TRBJ2-3, with 8 bases matching TRBD2. The V and J ends lost 4 bases and 2 bases, in that order; junction bases with no gene match: 6. The CDR3 has 15 amino acids. The germline CDR1 and CDR2 sequences are SGHRS and YFSETQ. CDR3 sequence (DNA): TGCGCCAGCAGCGATCAGCGGGGGCACACAGATACGCAGTATTTT. Protein: CASSDQRGHTDTQYF.

CDR3 residues: CASSLEREGLDEQFF. CDR3 DNA: TGCGCCAGCAGCTTGGAGCGGGAGGGCCTCGATGAGCAGTTCTTC. The V and J genes are TRBV5-1 and TRBJ2-1; 10 bases agree with TRBD2. The CDR3 is made up of 15 amino acids. Germline loops: CDR1 SGHRS, CDR2 YFSETQ. Trimming removed 0 bases from V and 8 bases from J; junction bases left unmatched: 5.

This clonotype was detected a few times. The V and J genes are TRBV7-9 and TRBJ2-3; D possibly uses TRBD1 or TRBD2 (5 bases each). With 2 bases removed from V and 4 bases from J, the gap between germline ends came to 10 bases. CDR1 is SEHNR and CDR2 is FQNEAQ in the germline V gene (reference sequence). This CDR3 has 14 residues. In DNA form, the CDR3 reads TGTGCCAGCAGCTTATTCGGGACCTCAGATACGCAGTATTTT. Protein product: CASSLFGTSDTQYF. The variable domain in full, with the rest retrieved from reference TRBV7-9 and TRBJ2-3, is DTGVSQNPRHKITKRGQNVTFRCDPISEHNRLYWYRQTLGQGPEFLTYFQNEAQLEKSRLLSDRFSAERPKGSFSTLEIQRTEQGDSAMYLCASSLFGTSDTQYFGPGTRLTVL.

V is TRBV12-3 or TRBV12-4 and J is TRBJ1-4; tentative D call: TRBD1 (5 bases). V lost 9 bases, J lost 4 bases, and 12 bases lay in between. The CDR3 consists of 13 residues. The CDR3 sequence: CASDSPLNEKLFF. The DNA for the CDR3 is TGTGCCAGTGACAGCCCCCTTAATGAAAAACTGTTTTTT.

The gene calls are TRBV12-3 or TRBV12-4 and TRBJ1-4, with unresolved D. The CDR3 contains 15 residues. The germline V and J ends were trimmed by 5 bases and 0 bases, with 10 bases remaining between them. The CDR3 loop is CASSGSLTTNEKLFF. DNA for the CDR3: TGTGCCAGCAGTGGCAGTCTCACAACTAATGAAAAACTGTTTTTT.

This clonotype was observed a handful of times. This chain joins TRBV20-1 and TRBJ1-1; D gene ambiguous. The CDR3 runs 12 residues. The germline V gene has CDR1 DFQATT and CDR2 SNEGSKA (reference sequence). V was pared by 7 bases and J by 5 bases, with 14 bases between. CDR3 sequence: CSVEEGGTEAFF. In DNA, the CDR3 is TGCAGTGTCGAGGAGGGAGGGACTGAAGCTTTCTTT.